This TCR beta chain was captured by sequencing in a study of Ad26.COV2.S vaccination and SARS-CoV-2 variants. Study as a whole: Intramuscularly, Ad26.COV2.S was given either once or twice, 56 days apart.

Trimming took off 4 bases at V and 4 bases at J, with 10 bases between the two ends. Looked up from germline, CDR1 is GTSNPN and CDR2 is SVGIG (reference sequence). The CDR3 runs to 12 residues. Treatment meaning: about 20 received Ad26.COV2.S at low or high dose, single or two shots; 5 received placebo; per-sample allocation not given. Specimens were obtained on day 63 following the first vaccine or placebo injection. Repertoires were generated with immunoSEQ multiplex PCR, while TCRdb's copy carries only in-frame clones and drops some. The repertoire holds 450,000 to 550,000 clones, with 75% to 90% as singletons.

This TCR came from a person between 18 and 65 years old who received the Ad26.COV2.S COVID-19 vaccine or a placebo. V usage is TRBV30 and J usage is TRBJ1-2, with D possibly TRBD1 on 5 matching bases. The sample in question was peripheral blood, obtained in a trial of Ad26.COV2.S vaccine versus placebo. CDR3 DNA sequence: TGTGCCTGGACGGTCGGGGCCTATGGCTACACCTTC. It yields the protein CAWTVGAYGYTF. Full variable domain (outside the CDR3, taken from reference TRBV30 and TRBJ1-2): SQTIHQWPATLVQPVGSPLSLECTVEGTSNPNLYWYRQAAGRGLQLLFYSVGIGQISSEVPQNLSASRPQDRQFILSSKKLLLSDSGFYLCAWTVGAYGYTFGSGTRLTVV.